The sequence of this T cell receptor beta chain was determined in a study of T cell responses to AZD1222 COVID-19 vaccine (dated by TCRdb to the early 2020s). Looking at the study overall: AZD1222 recipients with second doses at about 4 weeks or about 12 weeks were pooled, because spike-specific TCR depth and breadth did not differ between schedules. A total of 233 trial participants underwent TCR sequencing, of whom nearly 210 had received two doses of AZD1222 and some 25 had received two doses of the MenACWY control vaccine. Trial participants were enrolled by age into 18-55, 56-69 and 70-plus year subgroups, with around 150, 28 and 57 TCR-sequenced participants respectively.

The CDR3 regions of human TCRbeta chains were subjected to immunosequencing. Processing in the source paper ran as follows. TCRs in the repertoires were matched against a reference library of SARS-CoV-2-specific TCRs that had been generated with the MIRA antigen-specificity platform. Breadth was defined as the fraction of unique TCRs that were SARS-CoV-2-associated. Depth was defined as the fraction of total T cells that were SARS-CoV-2-associated. Using the MIRA data, each spike-specific TCR was mapped to the spike region that the TCR reacts to and placed in a CD4 or CD8 class. Log10-transformed breadth and depth values were compared by one-way ANOVA with Sidak's multiple comparisons tests. In its TCRdb copy, this immuneACCESS table keeps in-frame sequences only and misses some clones. Where compared with another copy, unresolved V genes explain less than half of these, and the others have no known cause. The DNA gave D and trimming, while V, J and clone size come from that table. Within this sample are over 100,000 clones, with roughly nine tenths of them counted one time only. The top ten hold roughly 6.3% of the sample.

In regard to this clone: It lacks a known antigen. No per-base quality is available; no much larger clone lies one base away.

This specimen's time point label, interpreted: baseline before first vaccination. Vaccinee samples were obtained from the UK trials COV001 and COV002, which included a single-blind randomized controlled phase 2/3 trial of AZD1222 (ChAdOx1 nCoV-19) in healthy adults. For TCRbeta chain sequencing, PBMC samples from trial participants were taken at day 0 and at day 28 after the second dose. Broader findings and caveats from the paper: Conclusions about previously exposed vaccinees were limited because only a handful of AZD1222 recipients were SARS-CoV-2 seropositive at baseline. Spike-specific TCR breadth and depth rose significantly after two AZD1222 doses compared with day 0 and with MenACWY recipients. No day 14 peak-response samples were available, so repertoires were characterized only after the peak T cell response. Nearly half of unique spike-specific TCRs reportedly recognized epitopes outside regions mutated in the B.1.351 and B.1.1.7 variants. The vaccine-associated CD4 TCRs covered the entire spike protein, and the dominant responses fell in regions 160-218 and 743-854. The 56-69-year group was small, and its depth increase did not reach significance, likely because of low power. Participants were mostly white British and included more females than males, and it was suggested by the authors that clonal diversity may have been underestimated.

The origin of this receptor is an adult in good health. The sequenced sample was peripheral blood, obtained on day 0 of AZD1222 vaccination.

CDR3 reads: CASSVDWAGYPYEQYF. The nucleotide sequence reads TGTGCCAGCAGCGTAGATTGGGCAGGATATCCCTACGAGCAGTACTTC. The chain employs TRBV9 and TRBJ2-7, with no D gene named confidently. The germline V gene sets CDR1 to SGDLS and CDR2 to YYNGEE. The CDR3 runs 16 amino acids, cysteine and phenylalanine included. Only the CDR3 region is kept as DNA, spanning 48 bases read in frame from base 1. The V end loses 0 bases and the J end loses 2 bases, and a stretch of 15 bases separates them.